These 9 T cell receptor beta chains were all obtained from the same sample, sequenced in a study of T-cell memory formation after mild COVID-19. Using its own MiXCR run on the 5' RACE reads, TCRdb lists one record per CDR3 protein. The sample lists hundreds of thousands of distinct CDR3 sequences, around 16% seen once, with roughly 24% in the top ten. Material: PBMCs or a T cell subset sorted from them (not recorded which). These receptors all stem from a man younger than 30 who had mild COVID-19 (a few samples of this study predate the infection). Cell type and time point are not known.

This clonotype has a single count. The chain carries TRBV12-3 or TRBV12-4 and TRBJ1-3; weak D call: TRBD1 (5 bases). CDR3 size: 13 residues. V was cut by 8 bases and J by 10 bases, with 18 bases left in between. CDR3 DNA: TGTGCCAGCGCCACCCGGACAACCGGGACCATATATTTT. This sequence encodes CASATRTTGTIYF.

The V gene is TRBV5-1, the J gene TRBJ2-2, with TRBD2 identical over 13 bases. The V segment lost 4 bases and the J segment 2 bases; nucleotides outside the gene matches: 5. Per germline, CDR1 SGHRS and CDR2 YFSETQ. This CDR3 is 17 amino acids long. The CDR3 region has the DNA TGCGCCAGCAGCGCGGGACTAGCGGGAATAAACACCGGGGAGCTGTTTTTT. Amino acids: CASSAGLAGINTGELFF.

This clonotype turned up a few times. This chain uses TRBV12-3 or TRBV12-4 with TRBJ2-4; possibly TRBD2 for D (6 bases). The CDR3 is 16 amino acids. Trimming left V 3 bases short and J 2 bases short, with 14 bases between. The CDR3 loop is CASSLGGGRPKNIQYF. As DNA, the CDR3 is TGTGCCAGCAGTTTGGGAGGTGGGAGGCCCAAAAACATTCAGTACTTC.

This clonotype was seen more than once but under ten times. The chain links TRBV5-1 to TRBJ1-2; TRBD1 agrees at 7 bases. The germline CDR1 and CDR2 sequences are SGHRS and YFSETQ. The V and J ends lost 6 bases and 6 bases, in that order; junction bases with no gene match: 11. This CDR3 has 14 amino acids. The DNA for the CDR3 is TGCGCCAGCACTCCTTCCAGGGGGGAGAATGGCTACACCTTC. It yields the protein CASTPSRGENGYTF.

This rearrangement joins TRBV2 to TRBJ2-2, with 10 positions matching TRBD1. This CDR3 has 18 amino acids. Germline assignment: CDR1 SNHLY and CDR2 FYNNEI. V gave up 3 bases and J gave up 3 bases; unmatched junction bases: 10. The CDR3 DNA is TGTGCCAGCAGTGACTTTATTGCGGGACAGGGGTACACCGGGGAGCTGTTTTTT. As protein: CASSDFIAGQGYTGELFF. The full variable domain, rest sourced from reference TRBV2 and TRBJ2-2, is EPEVTQTPSHQVTQMGQEVILRCVPISNHLYFYWYRQILGQKVEFLVSFYNNEISEKSEIFDDQFSVERPDGSNFTLKIRSTKLEDSAMYFCASSDFIAGQGYTGELFFGEGSRLTVL.

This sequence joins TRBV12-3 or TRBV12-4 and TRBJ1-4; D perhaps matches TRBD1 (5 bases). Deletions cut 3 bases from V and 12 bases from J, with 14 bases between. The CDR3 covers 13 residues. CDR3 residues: CASSLTGGIQLFF. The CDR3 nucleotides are TGTGCCAGCAGTTTGACGGGGGGAATTCAACTGTTTTTT.

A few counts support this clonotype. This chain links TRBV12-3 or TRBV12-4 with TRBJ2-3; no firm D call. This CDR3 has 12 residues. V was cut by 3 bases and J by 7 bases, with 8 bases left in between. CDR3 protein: CASSFTGNTQYF. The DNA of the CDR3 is TGTGCCAGCAGTTTCACCGGAAATACGCAGTATTTT.

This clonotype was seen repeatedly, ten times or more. CDR3 region: CASRGGRGVTEAFF. CDR3 sequence (DNA): TGTGCCAGCCGAGGGGGCAGGGGAGTCACTGAAGCTTTCTTT. J is TRBJ1-1 and V is TRBV12-3 or TRBV12-4, with 7 nucleotides matching TRBD1. The length of the CDR3 is 14 residues. J gave up 4 bases and V 8 bases, and 10 bases lay outside the gene matches.

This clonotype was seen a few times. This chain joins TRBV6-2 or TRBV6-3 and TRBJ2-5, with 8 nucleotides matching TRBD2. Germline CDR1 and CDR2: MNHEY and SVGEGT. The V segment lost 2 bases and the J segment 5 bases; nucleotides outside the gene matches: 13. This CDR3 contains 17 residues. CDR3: CASSYRPWTSLGETQYF. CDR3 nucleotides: TGTGCCAGCAGTTACCGACCTTGGACTAGCCTCGGGGAGACCCAGTACTTC.